This TCR beta chain was recorded in a study of HIV-infected patients and healthy controls (dated by TCRdb to the mid-2010s). Broadly, across the study: The question the study tested was whether immune perturbation and reconstitution could be captured by deep TCR repertoire sequencing of small blood samples from HIV patients. Study-level results and caveats: During therapy, a significant decrease in frequency was seen for HIV-associated CDR3s, whereas no significant change was found for CMV-associated CDR3s, although most of them became more frequent. Processing was restricted to sixteen HIV-infected individuals, which the authors judged to be a major constraint on the generalizability of the findings. Comparisons were complicated by unequal numbers of distinct sequences between patients and controls, and rare events from HIV-infected data were overweighted by size-matching. The use of whole blood limited sequencing depth and precluded separation of the dynamics of distinct T-cell subpopulations. Size-matched repertoire data did not replicate the apparent post-therapy recovery of the Gini index in HIV-infected patients. Alpha-beta chain pairing was not determined in the samples. The study did not determine donor HLA types. Alpha-chain CDR3s from MAIT cells appeared at high frequency in healthy controls but were severely depleted in HIV+ repertoires. Healthy controls shared more CDR3s between individuals than HIV+ patients, by Jaccard index and by count of highly shared sequences. Eight alpha and eight beta V genes showed significantly different mean usage between HIV-infected patients and controls. HIV-infected repertoires had significantly higher mean Gini indices than controls, possibly reflecting oligoclonality. Compared with untreated HIV+ repertoires, healthy control repertoires had roughly threefold more distinct CDR3s and higher Shannon diversity. Slight age and sex profile differences between the study cohorts did not explain the observed diversity differences.

This clonotype was observed at least ten times. Its cognate antigen has yet to be identified. There are no base qualities to consult, and no much larger clone falls within one base. The germline V gene (reference sequence) provides CDR1 SEHNR and CDR2 FQNEAQ. Including the terminal cysteine and phenylalanine, the CDR3 comprises 15 residues. The only DNA kept is the CDR3, 45 bases in frame from the first base. V is pared back by 9 bases and J by 4 bases, with 21 bases lying between the germline termini. Reverse transcription of approximately 460 ng RNA was performed with SuperScript III using primers directed against the alpha and beta constant regions. Separate alpha and beta chain libraries were made by chain-specific third strand synthesis with multiplexing indices. The protocol used a single primer pair to amplify all rearrangements within a chain, which avoided primer bias, and attached molecular barcodes to each cDNA molecule. Purified cDNA was joined by T4 RNA Ligase 1 to a 5' RACE adapter carrying a random hexamer and the SP2 sequencing primer site. The authors primed second strand synthesis from the SP2 site with Phusion polymerase and used slow temperature ramps to favor optimal annealing. Two random hexamer sequences, both added before amplification and joined together, made up the 12-nucleotide barcode of each molecule. P5 and P7 adapter elements plus a second index were added in a short first PCR, which was followed by an approximately 20-cycle amplification PCR with P5s and P7 primers. A total of 25 to 30 PCR cycles were applied to the libraries, which were quantified on a Qubit, sized on a Bioanalyzer, and diluted to about 3.8 nM. Sequencing of the normalized libraries was performed on an Illumina MiSeq with 2 x 250 paired-end kits. MinElute columns were the means by which the reverse transcription reactions were cleaned up, and the reactions were eluted into 10 ul Tris-Cl. A 1:1 ratio of AMPure XP beads was used to clean the adapter ligations after they had run for over 20 hours at 16 degrees C. On the study's bioinformatics: Demultiplexed FASTQ files were processed with a modified Decombinator by which V, J, insert and barcode information was output. Sequences sharing a barcode but differing from the dominant sequence were discarded as errors, and barcodes clustered at Levenshtein distance 3 were counted to estimate original cDNA molecules. For downstream analyses, the R packages ineq, vegan, igraph and RCytoscape were used, along with IMGT nomenclature and CDR3 definitions. V gene usage was calculated across distinct sequences, with every TCR tallied a single time to avoid skew from clonal expansion. Whenever two unique CDR3 amino acid sequences within a donor differed by a single Levenshtein edit, similarity networks linked them. Published HIV-specific CDR3s (around 100 alpha, several hundred beta) and CMV-specific CDR3s (roughly twelve alpha, around 240 beta) were compiled and searched for in the repertoires. Lower sequence numbers were not the cause of the decreased diversity in patients, as random subsampling to size-matched repertoires showed. Starting from the raw public reads, TCRdb applied fastp trimming at Q25, assembled clones with MiXCR and retained in-frame beta chains. Here each entry gathers all rows of one CDR3 protein and keeps the most common genes and DNA. These V and J calls rely on TCRdb rather than the paper's analysis. The sample yields just over 15,000 distinct CDR3 sequences; around 6.7% were counted once. Roughly 8% of the sample comes from the top ten.

Whole blood was used without cell fractionation, so all unsorted peripheral T cells were reflected in the repertoire. As controls, ten healthy donors without infection were sampled, and about 40% of the ten donors were sampled a second time 2 to 3 months later. For RNA extraction, about 2.5 ml of peripheral blood was collected into Tempus tubes. Residual genomic DNA was removed with the TURBO-DNase kit and globin mRNA was depleted with GLOBINclear. This receptor was identified in an adult in good health. The source material was blood. The chain couples TRBV7-9 to TRBJ1-2; matching of 6 bases hints at TRBD1 as the D gene. The CDR3 is CASGVPGGHPYGYTF. The sequenced DNA: TGTGCCAGTGGCGTGCCCGGGGGCCACCCCTATGGCTACACCTTC.